The rows below give T cell receptor beta chains drawn from one sample of a study of control samples from healthy donors and cancer patients. Generated by immunoSEQ multiplex PCR, the TCRdb table keeps only in-frame clones and is missing some. Among 110,000 or so clones, 83% were seen once, and the ten largest hold roughly an eighth. Specimen: blood. These receptors were taken from a woman aged 50 to 65 in good health. The CDR3 runs from the conserved cysteine through the conserved F or W. Fields, in order: CDR3 DNA, CDR3 protein, V gene, D gene, J gene, clone size. A D gene is named only where the DNA matches it firmly. The size field is filled for only some rows; it gives once, few, many or a size class.

TGTGCCAGCAGCTCTCGTCGGGGACAGGGAGGCACAGATACGCAGTATTTT | CASSSRRGQGGTDTQYF | TRBV5-4 | TRBD1 | TRBJ2-3 | -
TGTGCCACCAGTGACTCCTCACCGCTTAACTATGGCTACACCTTC | CATSDSSPLNYGYTF | TRBV24-1 | - | TRBJ1-2 | -
TGTGCCAGCAGCCGCGGGACTAGCGGGAGGGCCCGCGAGACCCAGTACTTC | CASSRGTSGRARETQYF | TRBV6-2/TRBV6-3 | TRBD2 | TRBJ2-5 | -
TGTGCCAGCAGCTTGGCGGTGGGCAAAAACATTCAGTACTTC | CASSLAVGKNIQYF | TRBV5-6 | - | TRBJ2-4 | once
TGTGCCTGGAGTGTTGGAGGTTACGAGCAGTACTTC | CAWSVGGYEQYF | TRBV30 | - | TRBJ2-7 | -
TGTGCCAGCAGCTTAGATAAAAATGAAGCTTTCTTT | CASSLDKNEAFF | TRBV7-9 | - | TRBJ1-1 | -
TGTGCCAGCAGCCCCTGGGGCACAGATACGCAGTATTTT | CASSPWGTDTQYF | TRBV7-2 | - | TRBJ2-3 | -
TGTGCCACCAGTGAAAGGTTAGGGACAGGGGGCCTGAGCGATGAGCAGTTCTTC | CATSERLGTGGLSDEQFF | TRBV24-1 | TRBD1 | TRBJ2-1 | -
TGCGCCAGCAGCCGCCAGGGGGGAGAGACCCAGTACTTC | CASSRQGGETQYF | TRBV5-1 | - | TRBJ2-5 | -
TGTGCCAGCTCACCAGCCTCAGCGGGAAACACCATATATTTT | CASSPASAGNTIYF | TRBV18 | - | TRBJ1-3 | -
TGTGCCAGTAGGAGACTAGCGGGAGGTGGCGAGACCCAGTACTTC | CASRRLAGGGETQYF | TRBV19 | TRBD2 | TRBJ2-5 | -
TGTGCCAGCAGCCCAGACGGACAGAGAGAAGCTTTCTTT | CASSPDGQREAFF | TRBV7-3 | - | TRBJ1-1 | -
TGCAGTGCTAGAAGCGAGCAGTTCTTC | CSARSEQFF | TRBV20-1 | - | TRBJ2-1 | few
TGTGCCAGCAGCTTGCCACAGCATGGCTACACCTTC | CASSLPQHGYTF | TRBV5-4 | - | TRBJ1-2 | -
TGTGCCAGCAGTGAGGCCAGGGCGTATGGCTACACCTTC | CASSEARAYGYTF | TRBV6-1 | - | TRBJ1-2 | -
TGTGCCAGCAGTGTGACAGGGCTCTATGGCTACACCTTC | CASSVTGLYGYTF | TRBV25-1 | TRBD1 | TRBJ1-2 | -
TGTGCCTGGAGTCTGACAGTTGCTAGCACAGATACGCAGTATTTT | CAWSLTVASTDTQYF | TRBV30 | - | TRBJ2-3 | -
TGTGCCAGCAGCGTCGAACTAGCGGGAGTTCGGGAGCAGTTCTTC | CASSVELAGVREQFF | TRBV9 | TRBD2 | TRBJ2-1 | -
TGTGCCAGCAGCCAAGGCCGAACAGCTAACTATGGCTACACCTTC | CASSQGRTANYGYTF | TRBV4-2 | - | TRBJ1-2 | -
TGCGCCAGCAGCCAAGTCCTCCAGACAGGGGGCACCGCAGATACGCAGTATTTT | CASSQVLQTGGTADTQYF | TRBV4-1 | TRBD1 | TRBJ2-3 | -
TGCAGCGTTGACCCCCGGGGGGCTTACGGCTATGGCTACACCTTC | CSVDPRGAYGYGYTF | TRBV29-1 | - | TRBJ1-2 | few
TGTGCCAGCAGCCCTAATCCCCCGGGGGAGACCCAGTACTTC | CASSPNPPGETQYF | TRBV9 | - | TRBJ2-5 | -
TGTGCCAGCAGCGTAGGTGGGGGACAGGGATACGGCTACACCTTC | CASSVGGGQGYGYTF | TRBV9 | TRBD1 | TRBJ1-2 | -
TGTGCCAGTAGGACCTCCGCTAGCGGGGGGGCTTACGAGCAGTACTTC | CASRTSASGGAYEQYF | TRBV19 | TRBD2 | TRBJ2-7 | -
TGTGCCAGCAGTTTGGGACTAGCGGGGGGAAGTGAGACCCAGTACTTC | CASSLGLAGGSETQYF | TRBV28 | TRBD2 | TRBJ2-5 | -
TGTGCCAGCAGCCCCCTCGTGGTGGCCGGGGAGCTGTTTTTT | CASSPLVVAGELFF | TRBV7-8 | - | TRBJ2-2 | -
TGTGCCACCAGTGATTTGGTGGGGGGACAGAAAAATGAGCAGTTCTTC | CATSDLVGGQKNEQFF | TRBV24-1 | - | TRBJ2-1 | -
TGCGCCAGCAGCCAAGGGGACAGGGTTGGAAAACTGTTTTTT | CASSQGDRVGKLFF | TRBV4-1 | TRBD1 | TRBJ1-4 | few
TGTGCCAGCAGCTTAGGAGGCGGGGCAAATTCACCCCTCCACTTT | CASSLGGGANSPLHF | TRBV7-3 | - | TRBJ1-6 | -
TGTGCCAGCAGTCGGACTAGCGGGGACACAGATACGCAGTATTTT | CASSRTSGDTDTQYF | TRBV4-2 | TRBD2 | TRBJ2-3 | once
TGTGCCACCAAGGCTTCGAACACCGGGGAGCTGTTTTTT | CATKASNTGELFF | TRBV24-1 | - | TRBJ2-2 | once
TGTGCCACCAGCAGGGTAGAAGCAAACACCATATATTTT | CATSRVEANTIYF | TRBV15 | - | TRBJ1-3 | -
TGTGCCAGCATCCAAGGGAGAAACTATGGCTACACCTTC | CASIQGRNYGYTF | TRBV6-5 | - | TRBJ1-2 | -
TGCGCCAGCACCCGGGGGGACAGTCAGGGCAATGAGCAGTTCTTC | CASTRGDSQGNEQFF | TRBV5-1 | - | TRBJ2-1 | -
TGTGCCAGCAGCTTGTTCCGGGATTATCTATACAATGAGCAGTTCTTC | CASSLFRDYLYNEQFF | TRBV5-4 | - | TRBJ2-1 | -
TGCGCCAGCAGCTTCGGACAGGGCTCCTACGAGCAGTACTTC | CASSFGQGSYEQYF | TRBV5-1 | TRBD1 | TRBJ2-7 | -
TGTGCCAGCATCGAAAGGGGAGATGGCTACAATGAGCAGTTCTTC | CASIERGDGYNEQFF | TRBV6-5 | - | TRBJ2-1 | few
TGTGCCAGCAGCGAGGGCCTCCCCCCAGATACGCAGTATTTT | CASSEGLPPDTQYF | TRBV9 | - | TRBJ2-3 | -
TGTGCCAGCAGCTTTTCAGTTGCCTATGGCTACACCTTC | CASSFSVAYGYTF | TRBV7-2 | - | TRBJ1-2 | -
TGTGCCAGCATACGCAGCGGGAGAGGCGATACGCAGTATTTT | CASIRSGRGDTQYF | TRBV6-5 | TRBD2 | TRBJ2-3 | -
TGTGCCAGCAGCTTAGGCCCAGGAGCTAACTATGGCTACACCTTC | CASSLGPGANYGYTF | TRBV7-2 | - | TRBJ1-2 | -
TGTGCCAGCAGAACCAGGAGCACCGGGGAGCTGTTTTTT | CASRTRSTGELFF | TRBV11-1 | - | TRBJ2-2 | -
TGTGCCAGCAGTGAACTACAGGAGGGTGAGGCCAAAAACATTCAGTACTTC | CASSELQEGEAKNIQYF | TRBV25-1 | - | TRBJ2-4 | -
TGTGCCAGCAGCTTATATCCGGGGACGGATTATGGCTACACCTTC | CASSLYPGTDYGYTF | TRBV7-3 | - | TRBJ1-2 | -
TGCGCCAGCAGTCAATCTGGTCTTAAGTACTTC | CASSQSGLKYF | TRBV23-1 | - | TRBJ2-5 | -
TGTGCCAGCAGTCAAGACCTTCCACTAGCCAAAAACATTCAGTACTTC | CASSQDLPLAKNIQYF | TRBV6-1 | - | TRBJ2-4 | -
TGTGCCAGCAGCTTAGCACAGCAGGTCGGCTACACCTTC | CASSLAQQVGYTF | TRBV11-1 | - | TRBJ1-2 | -
TGTGCCAGCAGCTTAGGCGCGGCCATGAATGAAAAACTGTTTTTT | CASSLGAAMNEKLFF | TRBV11-3 | - | TRBJ1-4 | few
TGTGCCACCAGCAGAGGTAACACAGCAGGGACCCAGTACTTC | CATSRGNTAGTQYF | TRBV15 | - | TRBJ2-5 | once
TGTGCCAGCAGCCAAGATCATGGGACAGGGTTTAGCTATGGCTACACCTTC | CASSQDHGTGFSYGYTF | TRBV3-1/TRBV3-2 | TRBD1 | TRBJ1-2 | -
TGTGCCAGTAGTTCTTGGGTAGGGGGTGGCAATCAGCCCCAGCATTTT | CASSSWVGGGNQPQHF | TRBV19 | - | TRBJ1-5 | once
TGCGCCAGCAGCCAGGCACAGGTTTCCTACACCGGGGAGCTGTTTTTT | CASSQAQVSYTGELFF | TRBV4-3 | - | TRBJ2-2 | -
TGTGCCGGCTATGGGGACAATGAGCAGTTCTTC | CAGYGDNEQFF | TRBV28 | - | TRBJ2-1 | -
TGTGCCAGTAGTATTTCTCTGGCGGGAGGAGGGCACTACAATGAGCAGTTCTTC | CASSISLAGGGHYNEQFF | TRBV19 | TRBD2 | TRBJ2-1 | -
TGTGCCAGCAGCGTCAAAGGTATCTCCTACGAGCAGTACTTC | CASSVKGISYEQYF | TRBV7-2 | - | TRBJ2-7 | -